One sample yielded the 7 T cell receptor beta chains listed below, sequenced in a study of shared clonotypes between healthy human individuals. Assay used: immunoSEQ multiplex PCR; TCRdb lists only in-frame clones, some missing. The table has about 2.4 million clones, roughly 93% seen once. The sequencing sample was made of naive CD4+ T cells from PBMCs. The subset is: CD45RA+ positively selected. These receptors were obtained from a man between 18 and 35 years old in good health. Some clones in this sample may be carry-over from other donors' samples.

Only one count was recorded for this clone. The rearrangement links TRBV6-5 to TRBJ2-3; TRBD2 agrees at 12 bases. Trimming at V came to 4 bases and at J to 2 bases, leaving 4 bases not matched to a gene. Germline V gene data show CDR1 as MNHEY and CDR2 as SVGAGI. The CDR3 covers 16 residues. The CDR3 bases are TGTGCCAGCAGTTCGGGACTAGCGGGTTCCACAGATACGCAGTATTTT. Its translation: CASSSGLAGSTDTQYF.

The chain combines TRBV9 with TRBJ1-4; 8 bases line up with TRBD1. In germline, CDR1 is SGDLS, CDR2 YYNGEE. Unmatched junction bases numbered 2, after V lost 3 bases and J lost 4 bases. CDR3 length: 14 residues. This CDR3 is CASSADRVNEKLFF. The CDR3 DNA reads TGTGCCAGCAGCGCGGACAGGGTTAATGAAAAACTGTTTTTT.

The J gene is TRBJ2-6, the V gene TRBV7-2; no clear D gene. Germline V gene sequence: CDR1 SGHTA, CDR2 FQGNSA. CDR3 size: 13 residues. Between the trimmed V and J ends, which lost 5 bases and 1 base, there was a span of 3 bases. The CDR3 loop is CASSQSGANVLTF. CDR3 in DNA: TGTGCCAGCAGCCAATCTGGGGCCAACGTCCTGACTTTC.

The rearrangement links TRBV28 to TRBJ1-1; 8 nucleotides agree with TRBD1. The CDR3 is made up of 13 amino acids. CDR1 and CDR2 from the germline V gene are MDHEN and SYDVKM. V lost 10 bases and J lost 1; bases outside the gene matches: 5. CDR3 sequence: CATTTGANTEAFF. The CDR3 DNA follows: TGTGCCACCACGACAGGGGCGAACACTGAAGCTTTCTTT.

The CDR3 is CAISRGRSEDTQYF. The CDR3, as DNA: TGTGCCATCAGTCGGGGGAGGTCGGAGGATACGCAGTATTTT. V is TRBV10-3 and J is TRBJ2-3; possibly TRBD2 for D (6 bases). V lost 5 bases and J 6 bases, leaving 15 bases between the germline ends. The CDR3 covers 14 residues. Germline CDR1 is ENHRY and CDR2 is SYGVKD.

The J gene is TRBJ2-7, the V gene TRBV15; TRBD1 aligns across 7 bases. Germline assignment: CDR1 LNHNV and CDR2 YYDKDF (reference sequence). V shed 2 bases, J shed 2 bases, and the junction held 6 bases outside the gene matches. The CDR3 runs 15 residues. The CDR3 region has the DNA TGTGCCACCAGCAGACCCGGGACAGCTACCTACGAGCAGTACTTC. Translation: CATSRPGTATYEQYF.

The chain has TRBV28 and TRBJ2-2; 9 bases map to TRBD1. This CDR3 contains 14 residues. J gave up 5 bases and V 8 bases, and 6 bases lay outside the gene matches. Germline V gene data show CDR1 as MDHEN and CDR2 as SYDVKM. CDR3 coding DNA: TGTGCCAGCCTGTCGGGACAGGGAACCGGGGAGCTGTTTTTT. Translation gives CASLSGQGTGELFF.